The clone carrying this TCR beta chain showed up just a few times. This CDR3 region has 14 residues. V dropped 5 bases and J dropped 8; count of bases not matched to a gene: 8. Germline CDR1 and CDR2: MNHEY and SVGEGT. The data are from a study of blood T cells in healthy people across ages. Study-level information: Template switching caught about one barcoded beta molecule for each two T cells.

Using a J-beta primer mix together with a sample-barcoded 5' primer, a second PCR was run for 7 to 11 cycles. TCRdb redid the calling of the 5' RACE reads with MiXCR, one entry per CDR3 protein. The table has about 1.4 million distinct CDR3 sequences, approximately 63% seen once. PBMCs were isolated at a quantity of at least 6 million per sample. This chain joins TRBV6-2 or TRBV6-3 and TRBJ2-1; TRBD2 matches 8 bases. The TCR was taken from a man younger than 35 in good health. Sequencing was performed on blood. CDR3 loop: CASSVRGGSYEQFF. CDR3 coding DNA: TGTGCCAGCAGTGTCCGGGGGGGTAGCTATGAGCAGTTCTTC.